Described below is a single TCR beta chain sequence and its context. The entry originates in a study of cytomegalovirus exposure and HLA in healthy donors. The length of the CDR3 is 17 residues. Germline V lookup: CDR1 SGHRS, CDR2 YFSETQ. V was clipped by 0 bases and J by 0 bases, with 12 bases between them. The PCR contained 60 Vbeta and 13 Jbeta primers. Profiling relied on immunoSEQ multiplex PCR, and the TCRdb table lists in-frame clones only, not all of them. The table has some 150,000 clones, roughly 82% seen once. The sample was PBMCs. The V gene is TRBV5-1, the J gene TRBJ2-2; TRBD1 is a possible D gene (6 bases). This TCR derives from a man aged 45-65 years in good health and CMV-seropositive. The CDR3 coding sequence is TGCGCCAGCAGCTTGGCGATCGGGACACCGAACACCGGGGAGCTGTTTTTT. The encoded protein is CASSLAIGTPNTGELFF.